The 11 T cell receptor beta chains below all came from one sample that was sequenced in a study of CD8 T cells in ankylosing spondylitis (dated by TCRdb to between 2016 and 2019). General study outcomes and caveats: Blood from ankylosing spondylitis patients appeared to be characterized by a TCR beta motif composed of eight highly homologous amino acid variants.

Libraries were prepared through 5' RACE. The sequencer was an Illumina HiSeq 2500. TCRdb passed the public sequencing reads through fastp at Q25 and MiXCR, retaining productive beta sequences. Here each entry gathers all rows of one CDR3 protein and keeps the most common genes and DNA. The sample table shows 330,000 or so distinct CDR3 sequences, and around 7.6% are seen once. In total, the top ten clones hold 14% to 15% of the sample. These receptors' antigens are unknown. The sequenced material came from blood, either unsorted or a sorted T cell fraction (not recorded which). The receptors originated from a male donor with ankylosing spondylitis.

This clonotype was detected only a few times. The chain carries TRBV5-1 and TRBJ2-1, with TRBD1 matching over 11 bases. The CDR3 runs 17 residues. Germline V gives CDR1 SGHRS, CDR2 YFSETQ. V shed 1 base, J shed 7 bases, and the junction held 10 bases outside the gene matches. The CDR3 is CASSLYPGQGGRNEQFF. CDR3 coding DNA: TGCGCCAGCAGCTTGTACCCGGGACAGGGGGGACGGAATGAGCAGTTCTTC. The full variable domain, with the rest looked up from reference TRBV5-1 and TRBJ2-1, is KAGVTQTPRYLIKTRGQQVTLSCSPISGHRSVSWYQQTPGQGLQFLFEYFSETQRNKGNFPGRFSGRQFSNSRSEMNVSTLELGDSALYLCASSLYPGQGGRNEQFFGPGTRLTVL.

This clonotype was seen more than once but under ten times. The chain couples TRBV6-2 or TRBV6-3 to TRBJ2-7; TRBD2 agrees at 12 bases. J gave up 2 bases and V 7 bases, and 3 bases lay outside the gene matches. CDR1 and CDR2 (germline): MNHEY, SVGEGT. The CDR3 length is 14 residues. In DNA, the CDR3 is TGTGCCAGCACAGGACTAGCGGGGACCTACGAGCAGTACTTC. This translates into CASTGLAGTYEQYF.

This chain joins TRBV7-2 and TRBJ2-5; a weak D match, TRBD1 (5 bases). The germline CDR1 and CDR2 sequences are SGHTA and FQGNSA. The germline V and J ends were trimmed by 5 bases and 4 bases, with 11 bases remaining between them. This CDR3 is 13 amino acids long. CDR3 nucleotides: TGTGCCAGCAGCATGGACATCCCAGAGACCCAGTACTTC. The encoded protein is CASSMDIPETQYF. Variable domain in full (rest from reference TRBV7-2 and TRBJ2-5): GAGVSQSPSNKVTEKGKDVELRCDPISGHTALYWYRQSLGQGLEFLIYFQGNSAPDKSGLPSDRFSAERTGGSVSTLTIQRTQQEDSAVYLCASSMDIPETQYFGPGTRLLVL.

The V call is TRBV10-3, the J call TRBJ1-2; D perhaps matches TRBD1 (5 bases). Germline V gene sequence: CDR1 ENHRY, CDR2 SYGVKD. V dropped 2 bases and J dropped 7 bases, with 11 bases sitting between them. The CDR3 is 13 amino acids. The CDR3 is CAISEDRPAGYTF. DNA for the CDR3: TGTGCCATCAGTGAGGACAGACCCGCTGGCTACACCTTC.

This chain joins TRBV5-1 and TRBJ2-3, with 14 bases that match TRBD2. V shed 4 bases, J shed 3 bases, and the junction held 4 bases outside the gene matches. The CDR3 spans 16 residues. CDR1 SGHRS and CDR2 YFSETQ come from the germline V gene. This chain's CDR3 is CASSPGLAGETDTQYF. Here the CDR3 DNA reads TGCGCCAGCAGCCCGGGACTAGCGGGAGAAACAGATACGCAGTATTTT.

This chain links TRBV11-2 with TRBJ2-3; D is undetermined. V lost 5 bases and J 6 bases, leaving 21 bases between the germline ends. Germline assignment: CDR1 SGHAT and CDR2 FQNNGV. The CDR3 runs to 16 residues. CDR3 loop: CASSPDRFGRLDTQYF. CDR3 bases: TGTGCCAGCAGCCCAGACCGATTCGGGCGTCTCGATACGCAGTATTTT.

This clonotype was counted a few times. The chain couples TRBV5-1 to TRBJ1-1, with TRBD1 as a possible D gene (5 bases). CDR1 is SGHRS and CDR2 is YFSETQ in the germline V gene. This CDR3 spans 13 amino acids. Trimming removed 2 bases from V and 4 bases from J, with 9 bases in between. The CDR3 DNA sequence: TGCGCCAGCAGCTTTGCGGGACTCACTGAAGCTTTCTTT. Translation gives CASSFAGLTEAFF.

The V and J genes are TRBV12-3 or TRBV12-4 and TRBJ1-1; perhaps TRBD1 as D (5 bases). The CDR3 is made up of 15 amino acids. The ends were cut back, 8 bases at V and 1 base at J, with 17 bases in the middle. The CDR3 coding sequence is TGTGCCAGCTTTCCCCTGGGGCAGCCGAACACTGAAGCTTTCTTT. It encodes CASFPLGQPNTEAFF.

Ten or more counts support this clonotype. The rearrangement joins TRBV4-1 to TRBJ2-7, with a possible D match to TRBD2 (6 bases). Germline-derived CDR1 and CDR2 are MGHRA and YSYEKL. V lost 1 base and J 3 bases, leaving 16 bases between the germline ends. The CDR3 is 16 amino acids. The CDR3: CASSQGQTAGYYEQYF. CDR3 nucleotide sequence: TGCGCCAGCAGCCAAGGGCAGACTGCGGGATACTACGAGCAGTACTTC.

The V and J genes are TRBV14 and TRBJ2-7; 9 nucleotides match TRBD1. This CDR3 is built from 15 residues. The germline V gene encodes CDR1 SGHDN and CDR2 FVKESK. The V gene end was trimmed by 2 bases and the J gene end by 2 bases; junction bases not matched to a gene: 4. The CDR3 region is CASSQFRTGAYEQYF. For the CDR3, the DNA is TGTGCCAGCAGCCAATTTCGGACAGGGGCCTACGAGCAGTACTTC. The full variable domain, its missing parts supplied by reference TRBV14 and TRBJ2-7, is EAGVTQFPSHSVIEKGQTVTLRCDPISGHDNLYWYRRVMGKEIKFLLHFVKESKQDESGMPNNRFLAERTGGTYSTLKVQPAELEDSGVYFCASSQFRTGAYEQYFGPGTRLTVT.

CDR3 nucleotide sequence: TGTGCCAGCAGTCCGCGGGGGGGGCTCCCCTACGAGCAGTACTTC. The encoded protein is CASSPRGGLPYEQYF. The chain couples TRBV27 to TRBJ2-7, with TRBD2 matching 9 bases. With V trimmed by 5 bases and J by 2 bases, 7 bases remained unmatched. Germline V gives CDR1 MNHEY, CDR2 SMNVEV (reference sequence). The CDR3 has 15 amino acids.